The next 18 T cell receptor beta chains were all read from a single sample in a study of blood T cell repertoires in COVID-19. Assay: immunoSEQ multiplex PCR; the TCRdb copy retains only in-frame clones and omits some. The profile shows about 180,000 clones, around nine tenths of them singletons. Sequenced input: peripheral blood. Source of these receptors: a woman aged 70-85 years with COVID-19, enrolled during active disease.

V usage is TRBV3-1 (or the pseudogene TRBV3-2) and J usage is TRBJ2-7, with 7 bases matching TRBD1. J gave up 0 bases and V 7 bases, and 6 bases lay outside the gene matches. CDR1 is LGHDT, CDR2 YNNKEL, per germline (reference sequence). The CDR3 has 14 residues. Here the CDR3 reads CASTPRDSSYEQYF. The CDR3 DNA follows: TGTGCCAGCACCCCTCGGGACAGCTCCTACGAGCAGTACTTC.

The chain employs TRBV28 and TRBJ2-1; D perhaps matches TRBD2 (6 bases). V was shortened by 2 bases and J by 4 bases, with 12 bases between the two germline ends. CDR1 MDHEN and CDR2 SYDVKM come from the germline V gene. CDR3 size: 15 residues. In DNA form, the CDR3 reads TGTGCCAGCAGTTTAGGGGGGACGCGGTACAATGAGCAGTTCTTC. Its translation: CASSLGGTRYNEQFF.

Of note for this clone: Sequence at one end of the junction differs from germline and may be a read error. The V gene is TRBV7-7, the J gene TRBJ1-5; the D is unclear. Germline V gives CDR1 SSHAT, CDR2 FNYEAQ (reference sequence). There are 13 residues in the CDR3. This CDR3 is CASSLSQDQPQHF. DNA for the CDR3: TGTGCTAGCAGCTTATCCCAGGATCAGCCCCAGCATTTT.

This sequence joins TRBV29-1 and TRBJ2-7; D may be TRBD1 (5 bases). CDR1 and CDR2 from the germline V gene are SQVTM and ANQGSEA. V lost 8 bases to trimming and J lost 0 bases, with 20 bases between them. This CDR3 is built from 15 residues. The CDR3 region is CSPEGAGWISYEQYF. In DNA, the CDR3 is TGCAGCCCCGAAGGGGCAGGGTGGATCTCCTACGAGCAGTACTTC.

V and J are TRBV7-8 and TRBJ1-1, with 7 bases matching TRBD1. J gave up 1 base and V 3 bases, and 8 bases lay outside the gene matches. This CDR3 spans 16 amino acids. The germline gives CDR1 SGHVS, CDR2 FQNEAQ. CDR3 in amino acids: CASSFRDPGGNTEAFF. CDR3 sequence (DNA): TGTGCCAGCAGCTTCCGGGACCCAGGGGGGAACACTGAAGCTTTCTTT.

The rearrangement links TRBV6-5 to TRBJ1-2, with D possibly matching TRBD1 (5 bases). The germline V gene has CDR1 MNHEY and CDR2 SVGAGI. Trimming took 6 bases from V and 7 from J, leaving 15 bases between them. This CDR3 is 13 amino acids long. CDR3 protein: CASSLTVRGGYTF. The CDR3 bases are TGTGCCAGCAGCTTGACAGTGCGGGGTGGCTACACCTTC.

The rearrangement uses TRBV5-6 and TRBJ2-7, with D unclear. Trimming took 4 bases from V and 7 from J, leaving 9 bases between them. In germline, CDR1 is SGHDT, CDR2 YYEEEE. This CDR3 is built from 11 residues. In nucleotides, the CDR3 is TGTGCCAGCAGCCGTTCGAGTGAGCAGTACTTC. Its protein is CASSRSSEQYF.

V usage is TRBV7-9 and J usage is TRBJ1-2, with 8 bases lining up with TRBD1. The CDR3 extends over 15 amino acids. Germline CDR1 is SEHNR and CDR2 is FQNEAQ (reference sequence). V was pared by 5 bases and J by 8 bases, with 13 bases of the junction left unmatched. This CDR3 is CASSPETTRGRGYTF. Written as DNA, the CDR3 is TGTGCCAGCAGCCCCGAGACAACCAGGGGGCGAGGCTACACCTTC.

The chain combines TRBV9 with TRBJ2-7; TRBD2 matches at 10 bases. Germline CDR1 SGDLS, CDR2 YYNGEE. The V segment lost 5 bases and the J segment 2 bases; nucleotides outside the gene matches: 22. CDR3 length equals 20 residues. The CDR3 region is CASSRRGGAPGLARPYEQYF. For the CDR3, the DNA is TGTGCCAGCAGTAGGAGGGGGGGAGCTCCGGGACTAGCGAGACCCTACGAGCAGTACTTC.

The V and J genes are TRBV5-1 and TRBJ2-1; 10 positions agree with TRBD1. Germline V lookup: CDR1 SGHRS, CDR2 YFSETQ. V lost 5 bases, J lost 7 bases, and 12 bases stayed unmatched. There are 16 residues in the CDR3. CDR3 in DNA: TGCGCCAGCAGTTTCCCGGGACAGGGGTCTGGGAATGAGCAGTTCTTC. Translated: CASSFPGQGSGNEQFF.

CDR3 coding DNA: TGTGCCAGCTCACCACCGGCTTTAGCGGGAGTTCAAGAGACCCAGTACTTC. Translation: CASSPPALAGVQETQYF. This chain links TRBV18 with TRBJ2-5, with 9 bases matching TRBD2. Per germline, CDR1 KGHSH and CDR2 LQKENI. The ends lost 0 bases at V and 2 bases at J; junction bases unmatched: 7. The CDR3 is made up of 17 amino acids.

This clone was detected only a few times. The rearrangement joins TRBV6-4 to TRBJ2-5, with 8 bases identical to TRBD1. The junction had 12 bases not matched to a gene; V was cut back by 4 bases and J by 5 bases. Germline CDR1 MRHNA, CDR2 SNTAGT. The CDR3 has 16 amino acids. The CDR3 coding sequence is TGTGCCAGCAGTGTCAAAAGGACAGGGCTGGTGGAGACCCAGTACTTC. Translating gives CASSVKRTGLVETQYF.

The J gene is TRBJ1-5, the V gene TRBV4-1; a weak D match, TRBD1 (5 bases). From germline, CDR1 is MGHRA and CDR2 YSYEKL. V was shortened by 4 bases and J by 4 bases, with 14 bases between the two germline ends. The CDR3 runs to 15 residues. In nucleotides, the CDR3 is TGCGCCAGCAGCCTGGTGGCGGCAGGGAATCAGCCCCAGCATTTT. It yields the protein CASSLVAAGNQPQHF.

In DNA form, the CDR3 reads TGTGCCAGCAGTTACTCCACGGATCAGCCCCAGCATTTT. This gives the protein CASSYSTDQPQHF. V and J are TRBV6-5 and TRBJ1-5; D is uncertain. Trimming took 0 bases from V and 5 from J, leaving 5 bases between them. Germline lookup yields CDR1 MNHEY and CDR2 SVGAGI. The CDR3 contains 13 residues.

This chain connects TRBV16 to TRBJ1-2; 12 bases are shared with TRBD1. The V gene end was trimmed by 3 bases and the J gene end by 7 bases; junction bases not matched to a gene: 9. Germline V gene lookup returns CDR1 KGHSY and CDR2 FQNENV. This CDR3 spans 16 amino acids. The CDR3 protein is CASSQQPGQGARGYTF. DNA for the CDR3: TGTGCCAGCAGCCAGCAGCCGGGACAGGGGGCGCGTGGCTACACCTTC.

J is TRBJ2-3 and V is TRBV20-1, with a weak D call TRBD2 (5 bases). The length of the CDR3 is 13 residues. Germline CDR1 is DFQATT and CDR2 is SNEGSKA (reference sequence). Trimming removed 3 bases from V and 4 bases from J, with 11 bases in between. This chain's CDR3 is CSASVAGADTQYF. The CDR3 nucleotides read TGCAGTGCTAGTGTGGCGGGCGCAGATACGCAGTATTTT.

This chain connects TRBV5-5 to TRBJ2-7; 10 nucleotides match TRBD2. Trimming removed 1 base from V and 2 bases from J; junction bases left unmatched: 3. CDR1 and CDR2 (germline): SGHKS, YYEKEE (reference sequence). This CDR3 has 15 amino acids. The CDR3 DNA sequence: TGTGCCAGCAGCTTGACGGGACTAGCGACCTACGAGCAGTACTTC. Translated: CASSLTGLATYEQYF.

V is TRBV19 and J is TRBJ2-1; a possible D gene is TRBD1 (5 bases). This CDR3 spans 15 amino acids. V was cut by 1 base and J by 1 base, with 8 bases left in between. Germline CDR1 is LNHDA and CDR2 is SQIVND (reference sequence). CDR3 region: CASSIAYRSYNEQFF. The CDR3 DNA is TGTGCCAGTAGTATAGCGTACAGGTCCTACAATGAGCAGTTCTTC.